This entry is about one TCR beta chain. Sequencing used immunoSEQ multiplex PCR; TCRdb keeps in-frame clones, though not all of them. The table records 15,000 to 18,000 clones, around 87% of them present only once. The entry originates in a study of control samples from healthy donors and cancer patients. CDR3 length: 13 residues. The germline V and J ends were trimmed by 3 bases and 3 bases, with 9 bases remaining between them. Germline values: CDR1 DFQATT, CDR2 SNEGSKA (reference sequence). This chain uses TRBV20-1 with TRBJ1-5, with TRBD1 as a possible D gene (5 bases). The clonotype was recovered from a woman in her seventies with colorectal cancer. The sequenced sample consisted of PBMCs. The CDR3 region is CSASRGDNQPQHF. The CDR3 bases are TGCAGTGCTAGTCGGGGGGACAATCAGCCCCAGCATTTT.